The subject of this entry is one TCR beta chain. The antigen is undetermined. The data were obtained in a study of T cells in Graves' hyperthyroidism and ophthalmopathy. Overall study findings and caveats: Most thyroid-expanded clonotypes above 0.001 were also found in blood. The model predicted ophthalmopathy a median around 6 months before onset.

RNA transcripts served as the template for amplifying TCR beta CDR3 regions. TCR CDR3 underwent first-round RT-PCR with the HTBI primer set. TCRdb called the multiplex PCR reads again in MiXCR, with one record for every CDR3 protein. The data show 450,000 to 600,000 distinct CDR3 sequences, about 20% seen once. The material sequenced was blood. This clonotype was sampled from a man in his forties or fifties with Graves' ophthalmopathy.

This chain's CDR3 is CASSSGVETWRYTEAFF. The CDR3 bases are TGTGCCAGCAGTTCAGGGGTGGAAACCTGGAGATATACTGAAGCTTTCTTT. The chain carries TRBV6-2 or TRBV6-3 and TRBJ1-1; a weak D match, TRBD1 (6 bases). This CDR3 contains 17 residues. The germline V gene has CDR1 MNHEY and CDR2 SVGEGT. The V end lost 4 bases, the J end lost 5 bases, and 23 bases lay between the germline ends.